The 9 T cell receptor beta chains below all came from one sample that was sequenced in a study of blood T cells in healthy people across ages. Primers used in a second PCR of about 6 to 11 cycles were a sample-barcoded 5' primer and a J-beta primer mix. TCRdb re-analysed the 5' RACE reads in MiXCR, keeping a single row per CDR3 protein. There are about a million distinct CDR3 sequences in the sample; under 40% occur only once, and roughly 13% lies in the top ten. The sequencing sample was made of blood. The source is a man in his late teens or twenties in good health.

This clonotype was recorded a few times. V gene TRBV12-3 or TRBV12-4 combines with J gene TRBJ2-1; possible D gene TRBD1, 6 bases. Trimming shortened V by 7 bases and J by 2 bases, and 12 bases separated the two germline ends. CDR3 size: 14 residues. CDR3 sequence (DNA): TGTGCCAGCACCCCGACAGGAGCCTACAATGAGCAGTTCTTC. Encoded protein: CASTPTGAYNEQFF.

The rearrangement joins TRBV2 to TRBJ2-2; D is unresolved. Per germline, CDR1 SNHLY and CDR2 FYNNEI. This CDR3 has 15 amino acids. V was cut by 3 bases and J by 1 base, with 9 bases left in between. CDR3 protein: CASSETPRNTGELFF. The CDR3 DNA is TGTGCCAGCAGTGAGACTCCGCGGAACACCGGGGAGCTGTTTTTT. Full variable domain (remainder filled in from reference TRBV2 and TRBJ2-2): EPEVTQTPSHQVTQMGQEVILRCVPISNHLYFYWYRQILGQKVEFLVSFYNNEISEKSEIFDDQFSVERPDGSNFTLKIRSTKLEDSAMYFCASSETPRNTGELFFGEGSRLTVL.

This clonotype was recorded a few times. In DNA, the CDR3 is TGTGCCAGCACTGCGGGGGGCAACTATGATAATTCACCCCTCCACTTT. It translates to CASTAGGNYDNSPLHF. This chain uses TRBV12-3 or TRBV12-4 with TRBJ1-6; maybe TRBD1 (6 bases). Trimming took 7 bases from V and 5 from J, leaving 18 bases between them. This CDR3 comprises 16 residues.

This clonotype was recorded only once. The chain carries TRBV20-1 and TRBJ1-5, with D maybe TRBD1 (5 bases). CDR1 and CDR2 (germline): DFQATT, SNEGSKA (reference sequence). This CDR3 is built from 12 residues. Trimming stripped 1 base from V and 7 bases from J, with 8 bases between. DNA for the CDR3: TGCAGTGCTAGAGTGGCAGGGCAGCCCCAGCATTTT. Its translation is CSARVAGQPQHF.

This clonotype was picked up a small number of times. The rearrangement links TRBV6-5 to TRBJ2-7; 8 bases align to TRBD1. Germline CDR1 MNHEY, CDR2 SVGAGI. V lost 6 bases to trimming and J lost 12 bases; unmatched junction nucleotides: 7. The CDR3 totals 11 residues. Here the CDR3 DNA reads TGTGCCAGCAGCGCAGGGGGCAGAATGTACTTC. Translation gives CASSAGGRMYF.

The chain combines TRBV5-1 with TRBJ1-2; maybe TRBD1 (5 bases). CDR1 and CDR2 from the germline V gene are SGHRS and YFSETQ. The CDR3 is made up of 15 amino acids. Trimming took 5 bases from V and 3 from J, leaving 17 bases between them. The CDR3 sequence is CASRASVRADYGYTF. The DNA of the CDR3 is TGCGCCAGCAGGGCTTCAGTCAGGGCGGACTATGGCTACACCTTC.

Only a few counts were recorded for this clonotype. This CDR3 is CASSAVAGRNTDTQYF. CDR3 nucleotides: TGTGCCAGCAGCGCCGTAGCGGGGCGAAACACAGATACGCAGTATTTT. The gene calls are TRBV9 and TRBJ2-3, with 8 bases fitting TRBD2. Per the germline V gene, CDR1 is SGDLS and CDR2 is YYNGEE. The trim removed 3 bases at V and 2 bases at J, leaving 8 bases unmatched. The CDR3 extends over 16 amino acids.

This clonotype was seen a handful of times. This chain joins TRBV29-1 and TRBJ2-3, with TRBD1 matching over 10 bases. With 3 bases clipped from V and 0 bases from J, the junction kept 3 bases outside the gene matches. The CDR3 extends over 15 amino acids. Germline V CDR1 and CDR2: SQVTM, ANQGSEA. In nucleotides, the CDR3 is TGCAGCGTTGAGGGGGGACAGGGGAGCACAGATACGCAGTATTTT. This translates into CSVEGGQGSTDTQYF.

The table lists this clonotype with a few counts. The V gene is TRBV10-3, the J gene TRBJ2-5; D perhaps matches TRBD2 (6 bases). Germline V lookup: CDR1 ENHRY, CDR2 SYGVKD. Trimming took 5 bases from V and 3 from J, leaving 10 bases between them. The CDR3 sequence is 13 residues long. The CDR3 nucleotides read TGTGCCATCAGTCTGCGGGAAAAAGAGACCCAGTACTTC. The encoded protein is CAISLREKETQYF.